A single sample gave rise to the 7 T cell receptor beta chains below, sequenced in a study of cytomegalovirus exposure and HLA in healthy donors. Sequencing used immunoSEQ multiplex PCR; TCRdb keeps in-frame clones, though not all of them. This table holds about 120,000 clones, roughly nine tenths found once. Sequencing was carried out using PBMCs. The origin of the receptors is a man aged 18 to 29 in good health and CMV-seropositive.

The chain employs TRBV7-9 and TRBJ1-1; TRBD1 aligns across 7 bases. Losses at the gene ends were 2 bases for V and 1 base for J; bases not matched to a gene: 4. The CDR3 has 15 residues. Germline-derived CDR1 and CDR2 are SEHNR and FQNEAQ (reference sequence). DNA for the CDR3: TGTGCCAGCAGCTTAAACAGGGGTGGGAACACTGAAGCTTTCTTT. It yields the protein CASSLNRGGNTEAFF.

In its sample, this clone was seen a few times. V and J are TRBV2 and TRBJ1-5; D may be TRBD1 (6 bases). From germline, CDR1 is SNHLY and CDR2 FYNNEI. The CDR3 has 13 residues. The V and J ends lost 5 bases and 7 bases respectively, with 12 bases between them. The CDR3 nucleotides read TGTGCCAGCAGTCTAAGACAGGAGCAGCCCCAGCATTTT. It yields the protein CASSLRQEQPQHF. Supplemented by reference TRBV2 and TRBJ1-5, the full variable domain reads EPEVTQTPSHQVTQMGQEVILRCVPISNHLYFYWYRQILGQKVEFLVSFYNNEISEKSEIFDDQFSVERPDGSNFTLKIRSTKLEDSAMYFCASSLRQEQPQHFGDGTRLSIL.

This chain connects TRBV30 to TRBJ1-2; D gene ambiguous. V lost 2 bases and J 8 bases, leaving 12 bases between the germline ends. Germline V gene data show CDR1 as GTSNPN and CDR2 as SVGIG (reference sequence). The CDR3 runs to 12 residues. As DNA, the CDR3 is TGTGCCTGGAGTAAGCGTGAGCCAGGCTACACCTTC. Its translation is CAWSKREPGYTF.

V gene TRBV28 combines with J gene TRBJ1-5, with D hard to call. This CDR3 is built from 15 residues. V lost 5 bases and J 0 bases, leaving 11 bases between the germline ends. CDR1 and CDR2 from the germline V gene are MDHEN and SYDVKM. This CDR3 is CASSPDTPSNQPQHF. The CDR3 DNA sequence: TGTGCCAGCAGTCCAGACACCCCTAGCAATCAGCCCCAGCATTTT.

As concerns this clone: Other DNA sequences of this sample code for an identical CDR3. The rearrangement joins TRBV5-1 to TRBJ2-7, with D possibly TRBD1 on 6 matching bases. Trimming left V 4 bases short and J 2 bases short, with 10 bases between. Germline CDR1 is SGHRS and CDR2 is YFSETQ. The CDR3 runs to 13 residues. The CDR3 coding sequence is TGCGCCAGCAGCCTCCAGGGGACCTACGAGCAGTACTTC. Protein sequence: CASSLQGTYEQYF.

The CDR3 loop is CASSEPRSGHQETQYF. The DNA for the CDR3 is TGCGCCAGCAGTGAGCCCCGATCGGGTCACCAAGAGACCCAGTACTTC. The chain couples TRBV10-2 to TRBJ2-5; D gene uncertain. The length of the CDR3 is 16 residues. CDR1 and CDR2 (germline): WSHSY, SAAADI. V was shortened by 2 bases and J by 0 bases, with 13 bases between the two germline ends.

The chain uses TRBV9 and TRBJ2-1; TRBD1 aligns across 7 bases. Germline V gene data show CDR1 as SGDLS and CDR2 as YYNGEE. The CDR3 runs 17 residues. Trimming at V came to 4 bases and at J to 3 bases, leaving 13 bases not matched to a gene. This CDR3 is CASSQLRTGLDYNEQFF. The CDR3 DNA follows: TGTGCCAGCAGCCAGTTGAGGACAGGCCTTGACTACAATGAGCAGTTCTTC.